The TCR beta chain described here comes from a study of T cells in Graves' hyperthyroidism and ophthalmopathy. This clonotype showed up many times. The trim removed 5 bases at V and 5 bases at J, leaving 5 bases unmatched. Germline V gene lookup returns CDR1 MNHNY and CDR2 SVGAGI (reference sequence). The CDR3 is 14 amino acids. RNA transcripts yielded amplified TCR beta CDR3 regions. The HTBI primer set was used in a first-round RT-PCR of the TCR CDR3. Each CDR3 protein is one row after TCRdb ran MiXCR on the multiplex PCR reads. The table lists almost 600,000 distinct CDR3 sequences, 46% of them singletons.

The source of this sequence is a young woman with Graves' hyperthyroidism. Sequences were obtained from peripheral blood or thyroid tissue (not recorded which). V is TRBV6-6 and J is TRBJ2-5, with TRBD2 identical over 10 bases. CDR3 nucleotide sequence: TGTGCCAGCAGTAGGGGACTAGCGATGGAGACCCAGTACTTC. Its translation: CASSRGLAMETQYF.